Described below is a single TCR beta chain sequence and its context. V was trimmed by 1 base and J by 4 bases, leaving 10 bases between them. The CDR3 consists of 13 residues. The germline CDR1 and CDR2 sequences are GTSNPN and SVGIG (reference sequence). This sample was included in a study of blood T cell repertoires in COVID-19. Study background: Donors in the United States, Italy and Spain gave samples during acute or convalescent COVID-19. Nucleic acid was either cDNA or gDNA, and it came from T cells, B-cell-depleted T cells, or PBMCs.

Original processing notes: Amplification with reference gene primers provided the estimates of nucleated cell counts. Assay: immunoSEQ multiplex PCR; the TCRdb copy retains only in-frame clones and omits some. That table is the source of V, J and clone size, and D and trimming were worked out from the DNA. The repertoire holds approximately 110,000 clones, with under 90% as singletons. The rearrangement uses TRBV30 and TRBJ1-1; D is ambiguous. The clonotype was recovered from a woman aged 50 to 65 with acute or convalescent COVID-19. Sequencing input: peripheral blood. The CDR3 region has the DNA TGTGCCTGGAGTGGGATGGCGGTCACTGAAGCTTTCTTT. Protein sequence: CAWSGMAVTEAFF.